This T cell receptor beta chain emerged from a study of response to subunit inactivated influenza vaccine. Overall study results and limits: Few new T cells, the authors suggested, are recruited by each seasonal influenza vaccination.

The CDR3 sequence is 13 residues long. The ends lost 2 bases at V and 7 bases at J; junction bases unmatched: 4. In germline, CDR1 is SEHNR, CDR2 FQNEAQ (reference sequence). TCRdb processed the RT-PCR reads anew with MiXCR; each CDR3 protein has one entry. The sample consists of roughly 700,000 distinct CDR3 sequences, around 14% of them appearing once. As to this clonotype: Its antigen is not known.

This chain links TRBV7-9 with TRBJ1-1, with TRBD1 matching over 7 bases. This sample comprised PBMCs from blood, obtained 11 to 12 days after vaccination. The TCR sequence derives from a man over 45 who received an inactivated influenza vaccine. The CDR3 reads CASSLNRDSEAFF. CDR3 DNA: TGTGCCAGCAGCTTAAACCGGGACAGTGAAGCTTTCTTT.